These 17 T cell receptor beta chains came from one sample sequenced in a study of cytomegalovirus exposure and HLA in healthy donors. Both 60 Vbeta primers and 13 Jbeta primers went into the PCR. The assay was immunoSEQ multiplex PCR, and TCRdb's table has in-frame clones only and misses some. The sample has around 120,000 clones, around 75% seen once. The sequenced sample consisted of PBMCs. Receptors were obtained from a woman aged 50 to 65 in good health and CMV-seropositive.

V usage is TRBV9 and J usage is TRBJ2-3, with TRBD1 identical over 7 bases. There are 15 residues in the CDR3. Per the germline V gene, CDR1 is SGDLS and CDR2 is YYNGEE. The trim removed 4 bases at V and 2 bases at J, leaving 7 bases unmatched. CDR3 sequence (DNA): TGTGCCAGCAGCCCCCGGGACAGCCACACAGATACGCAGTATTTT. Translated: CASSPRDSHTDTQYF.

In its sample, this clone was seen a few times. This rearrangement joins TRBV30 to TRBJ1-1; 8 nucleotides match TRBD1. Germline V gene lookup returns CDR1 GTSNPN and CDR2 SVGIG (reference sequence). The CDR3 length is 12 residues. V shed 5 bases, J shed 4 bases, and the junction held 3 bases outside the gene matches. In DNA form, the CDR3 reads TGTGCCTGGGACAGGGGTTTCACTGAAGCTTTCTTT. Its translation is CAWDRGFTEAFF.

The CDR3 loop is CASSLYRGDTEAFF. The CDR3 DNA reads TGTGCCAGCAGTTTATACAGGGGTGACACTGAAGCTTTCTTT. This rearrangement joins TRBV27 to TRBJ1-1; 7 bases fit TRBD1. CDR3 size: 14 residues. Germline lookup yields CDR1 MNHEY and CDR2 SMNVEV (reference sequence). Trimming cost V 1 base and J 3 bases; bases outside gene matches: 2.

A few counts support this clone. The CDR3 DNA is TGTGCCAGCAGTGGACAGGGGCTCTATGGCTACACCTTC. This codes for CASSGQGLYGYTF. The V gene is TRBV6-6, the J gene TRBJ1-2, with 9 bases fitting TRBD1. V trimming: 5 bases; J trimming: 4 bases; junction bases outside the gene matches: 2. This CDR3 region has 13 residues. Per the germline V gene, CDR1 is MNHNY and CDR2 is SVGAGI (reference sequence).

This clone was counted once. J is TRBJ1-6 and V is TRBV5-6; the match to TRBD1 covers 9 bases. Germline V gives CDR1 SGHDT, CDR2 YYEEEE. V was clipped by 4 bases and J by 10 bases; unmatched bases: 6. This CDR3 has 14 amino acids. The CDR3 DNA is TGTGCCAGCAGCACCGGGACAGGGCTCTCACCCCTCCACTTT. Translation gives CASSTGTGLSPLHF.

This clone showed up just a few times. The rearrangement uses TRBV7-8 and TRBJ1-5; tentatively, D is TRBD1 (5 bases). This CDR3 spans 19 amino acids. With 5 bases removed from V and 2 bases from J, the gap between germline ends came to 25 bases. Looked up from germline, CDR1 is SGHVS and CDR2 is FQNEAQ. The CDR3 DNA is TGTGCCAGCAGCCAATCGGGAGCAGGGTGGTCGATGGGCAATCAGCCCCAGCATTTT. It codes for CASSQSGAGWSMGNQPQHF.

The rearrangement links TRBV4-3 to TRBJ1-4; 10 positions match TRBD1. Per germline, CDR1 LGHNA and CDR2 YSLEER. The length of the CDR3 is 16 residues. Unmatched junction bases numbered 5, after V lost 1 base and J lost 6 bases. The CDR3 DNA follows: TGCGCCAGCAGCCAAGCCCGGGACAGGGGCTATGAAAAACTGTTTTTT. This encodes CASSQARDRGYEKLFF.

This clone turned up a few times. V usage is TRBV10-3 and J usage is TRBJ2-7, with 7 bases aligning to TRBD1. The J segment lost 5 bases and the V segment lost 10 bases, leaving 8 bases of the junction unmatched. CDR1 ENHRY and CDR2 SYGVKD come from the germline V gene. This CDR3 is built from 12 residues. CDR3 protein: CATTGQAHEQYF. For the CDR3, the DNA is TGTGCCACCACCGGACAGGCTCACGAGCAGTACTTC.

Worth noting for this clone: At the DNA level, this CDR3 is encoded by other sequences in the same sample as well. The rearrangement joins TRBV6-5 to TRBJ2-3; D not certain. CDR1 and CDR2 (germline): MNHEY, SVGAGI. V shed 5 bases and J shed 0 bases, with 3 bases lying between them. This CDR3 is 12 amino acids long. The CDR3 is CASSPSTDTQYF. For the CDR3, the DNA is TGTGCCAGCAGTCCAAGCACAGATACGCAGTATTTT.

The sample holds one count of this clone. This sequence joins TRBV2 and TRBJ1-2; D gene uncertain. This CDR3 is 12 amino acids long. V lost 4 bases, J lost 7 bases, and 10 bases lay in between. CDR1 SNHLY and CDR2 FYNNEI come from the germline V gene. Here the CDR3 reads CASSVSGVGYTF. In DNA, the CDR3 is TGTGCCAGCAGTGTTTCCGGAGTTGGCTACACCTTC.

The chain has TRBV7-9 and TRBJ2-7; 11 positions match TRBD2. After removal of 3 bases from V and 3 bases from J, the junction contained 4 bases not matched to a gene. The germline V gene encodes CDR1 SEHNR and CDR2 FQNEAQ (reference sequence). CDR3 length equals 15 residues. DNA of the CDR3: TGTGCCAGCAGCTTTACGACTAGCGGGGACTACGAGCAGTACTTC. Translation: CASSFTTSGDYEQYF.

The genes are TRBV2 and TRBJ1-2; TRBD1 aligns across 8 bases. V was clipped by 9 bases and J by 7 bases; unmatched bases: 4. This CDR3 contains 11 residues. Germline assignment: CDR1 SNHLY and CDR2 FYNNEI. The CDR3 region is CARGQDGGYTF. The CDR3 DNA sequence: TGTGCCAGGGGACAGGATGGTGGCTACACCTTC.

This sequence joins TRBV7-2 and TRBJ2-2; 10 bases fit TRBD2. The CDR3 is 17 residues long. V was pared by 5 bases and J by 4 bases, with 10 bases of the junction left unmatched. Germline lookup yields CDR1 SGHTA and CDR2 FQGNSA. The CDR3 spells CASSRERGGLSTGELFF. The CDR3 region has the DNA TGTGCCAGCAGCCGCGAGCGGGGGGGCTTGAGCACCGGGGAGCTGTTTTTT.

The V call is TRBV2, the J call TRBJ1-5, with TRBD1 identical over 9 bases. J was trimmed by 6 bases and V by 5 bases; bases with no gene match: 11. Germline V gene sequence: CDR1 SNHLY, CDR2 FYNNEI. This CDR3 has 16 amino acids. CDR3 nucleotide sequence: TGTGCCAGCAGTTCCCGAACAGGGGGCGAGGGTCAGCCCCAGCATTTT. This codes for CASSSRTGGEGQPQHF.

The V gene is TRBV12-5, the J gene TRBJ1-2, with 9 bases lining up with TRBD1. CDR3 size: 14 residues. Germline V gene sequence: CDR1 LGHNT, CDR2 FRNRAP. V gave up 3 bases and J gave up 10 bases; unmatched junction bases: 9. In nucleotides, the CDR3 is TGTGCTAGTGGTTTAAACAGGGGGCCCATGGACTACACCTTC. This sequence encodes CASGLNRGPMDYTF. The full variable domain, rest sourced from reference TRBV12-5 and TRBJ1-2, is DARVTQTPRHKVTEMGQEVTMRCQPILGHNTVFWYRQTMMQGLELLAYFRNRAPLDDSGMPKDRFSAEMPDATLATLKIQPSEPRDSAVYFCASGLNRGPMDYTFGSGTRLTVV.

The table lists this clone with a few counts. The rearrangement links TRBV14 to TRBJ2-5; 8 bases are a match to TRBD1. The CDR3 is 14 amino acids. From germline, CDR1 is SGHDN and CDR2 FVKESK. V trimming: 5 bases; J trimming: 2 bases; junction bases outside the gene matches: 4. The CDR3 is CASSSWTGQETQYF. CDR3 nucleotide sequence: TGTGCCAGCAGCTCGTGGACAGGGCAAGAGACCCAGTACTTC.

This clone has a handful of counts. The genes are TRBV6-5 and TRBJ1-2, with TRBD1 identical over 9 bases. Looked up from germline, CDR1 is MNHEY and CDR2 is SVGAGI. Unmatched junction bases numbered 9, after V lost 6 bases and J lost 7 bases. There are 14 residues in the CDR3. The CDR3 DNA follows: TGTGCCAGCAGGCCCCCGGGACAGGGTTTTGGCTACACCTTC. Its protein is CASRPPGQGFGYTF.